This T cell receptor beta chain was documented in a study of T cell responses to AZD1222 COVID-19 vaccine. As concerns this clone: Antigen: not known.

Whole-study results and caveats: Seropositive status at baseline applied to only six AZD1222 recipients.

The repertoire was sequenced with immunoSEQ multiplex PCR; TCRdb's copy has only in-frame clones and lacks some. The table includes 70,000 to 95,000 clones, 85% to 90% detected once. This CDR3 is 16 amino acids long. The germline V and J ends were trimmed by 1 base and 2 bases, with 14 bases remaining between them. Germline CDR1 reads SGDLS; CDR2 reads YYNGEE. This chain connects TRBV9 to TRBJ2-3, with a weak D call TRBD2 (7 bases). The sequence was collected from an adult who received the AZD1222 COVID-19 vaccine. The material sequenced was peripheral blood, taken 28 days after the second AZD1222 dose. In DNA form, the CDR3 reads TGTGCCAGCAGCGTATCTCCCGGGGGGCCCACAGATACGCAGTATTTT. It codes for CASSVSPGGPTDTQYF.